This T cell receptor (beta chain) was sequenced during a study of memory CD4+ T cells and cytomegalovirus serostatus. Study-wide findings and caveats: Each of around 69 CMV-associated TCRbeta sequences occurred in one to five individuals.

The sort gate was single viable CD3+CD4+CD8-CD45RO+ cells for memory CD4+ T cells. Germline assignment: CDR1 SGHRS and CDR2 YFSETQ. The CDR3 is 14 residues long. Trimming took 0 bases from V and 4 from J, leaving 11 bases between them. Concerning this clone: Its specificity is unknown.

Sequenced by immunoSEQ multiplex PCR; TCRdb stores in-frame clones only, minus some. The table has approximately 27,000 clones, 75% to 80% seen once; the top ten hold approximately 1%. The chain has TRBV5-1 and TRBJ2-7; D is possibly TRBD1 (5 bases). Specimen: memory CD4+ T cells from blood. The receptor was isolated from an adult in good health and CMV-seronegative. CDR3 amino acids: CASSLDPGSYEQYF. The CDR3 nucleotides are TGCGCCAGCAGCTTGGACCCAGGGTCGTACGAGCAGTACTTC.